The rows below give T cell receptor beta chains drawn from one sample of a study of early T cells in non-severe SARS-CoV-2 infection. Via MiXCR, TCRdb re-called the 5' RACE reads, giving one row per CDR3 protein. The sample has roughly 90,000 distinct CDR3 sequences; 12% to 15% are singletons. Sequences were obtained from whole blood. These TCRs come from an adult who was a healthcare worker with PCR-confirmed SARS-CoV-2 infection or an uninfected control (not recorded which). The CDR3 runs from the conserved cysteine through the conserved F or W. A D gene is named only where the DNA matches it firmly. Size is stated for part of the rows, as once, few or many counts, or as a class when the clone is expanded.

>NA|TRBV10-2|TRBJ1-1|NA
CASSAGKNTEAFF
TGCGCCAGCAGTGCCGGGAAAAACACTGAAGCTTTCTTT
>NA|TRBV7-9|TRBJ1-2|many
CASSLARPGVSF
TGTGCCAGCAGCTTAGCGCGGCCAGGGGTCTCCTTC
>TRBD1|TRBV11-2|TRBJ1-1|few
CASNKAGGAEAFF
TGTGCCAGCAACAAAGCAGGGGGCGCGGAAGCTTTCTTT
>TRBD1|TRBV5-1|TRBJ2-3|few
CASQTLGQFTDTQYF
TGCGCCAGCCAGACCCTGGGACAGTTCACAGATACGCAGTATTTT
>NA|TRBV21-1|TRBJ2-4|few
CASSKEAGALSLAKNIQYF
TGTGCCAGCAGCAAAGAGGCAGGGGCCCTATCTCTAGCCAAAAACATTCAGTACTTC
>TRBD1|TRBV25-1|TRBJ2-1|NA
CASSEFGQGYNEQFF
TGTGCCAGCAGTGAATTTGGACAGGGGTACAATGAGCAGTTCTTC
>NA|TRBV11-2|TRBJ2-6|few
CASSLGPSSGANVLTF
TGTGCCAGCAGCTTAGGCCCGAGCTCTGGGGCCAACGTCCTGACTTTC
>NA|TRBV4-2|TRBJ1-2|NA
CASSHSGTVPINYGYTF
TGTGCCAGCAGCCACAGCGGCACAGTACCGATTAACTATGGCTACACCTTC
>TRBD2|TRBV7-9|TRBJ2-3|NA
CASSPEGGMQDTQYF
TGTGCCAGCAGCCCCGAGGGAGGGATGCAAGATACGCAGTATTTT
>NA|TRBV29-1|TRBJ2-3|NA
CSVERGPEDTQYF
TGCAGCGTTGAGCGGGGTCCGGAAGATACGCAGTATTTT
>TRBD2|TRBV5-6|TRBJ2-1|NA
CASSKLAGNYNEQFF
TGTGCCAGCAGTAAACTAGCGGGGAACTACAATGAGCAGTTCTTC
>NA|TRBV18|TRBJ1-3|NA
CASSPSARDGNTIYF
TGTGCCAGCTCACCTTCCGCCAGGGATGGAAACACCATATATTTT
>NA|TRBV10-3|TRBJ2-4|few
CATYPGSKNIQYF
TGTGCCACCTACCCCGGCTCCAAAAACATTCAGTACTTC
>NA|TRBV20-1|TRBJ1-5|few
CSAPTAIDQPQHF
TGCAGTGCGCCAACAGCTATCGATCAGCCCCAGCATTTT
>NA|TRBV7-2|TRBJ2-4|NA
CASSLMGGEDIQYF
TGTGCCAGCAGCTTAATGGGCGGGGAGGACATTCAGTACTTC
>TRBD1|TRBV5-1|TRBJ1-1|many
CASSSWTGKNTEAFF
TGCGCCAGCAGCTCTTGGACAGGGAAGAACACTGAAGCTTTCTTT
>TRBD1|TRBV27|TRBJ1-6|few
CASSLRDRRNSPLHF
TGTGCCAGCAGTCTCCGGGACAGGCGCAATTCACCCCTCCACTTT
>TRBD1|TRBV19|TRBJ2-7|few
CASSRDREVTYEQYF
TGTGCCAGTAGTCGGGACAGGGAGGTTACCTACGAGCAGTACTTC